Following are 13 T cell receptor beta chains from one sample sequenced in a study of identical twins. TCRdb re-derived calls from the 5' RACE reads in MiXCR, one entry per CDR3 protein. The sample has around 250,000 distinct CDR3 sequences, more than 9.5% seen once; the top ten hold 3.5% to 4.5%. Separately, the same data were catalogued under a study of yellow fever vaccine responses in identical twins.

The sequenced sample consisted of memory (CD45RO+) T cells sorted from blood. Every receptor here comes from a woman aged 18-29 years in good health.

This clonotype has more than one count but fewer than ten. The genes are TRBV12-3 or TRBV12-4 and TRBJ1-1; D is uncertain. The CDR3 loop spans 15 amino acids. Trimming took 3 bases from V and 1 from J, leaving 12 bases between them. The CDR3 loop reads CASSFWGAQNTEAFF. CDR3 DNA: TGTGCCAGCAGTTTTTGGGGAGCCCAGAACACTGAAGCTTTCTTT.

This chain connects TRBV6-2 or TRBV6-3 to TRBJ2-7; no clear D gene. Germline V gene data show CDR1 as MNHEY and CDR2 as SVGEGT. The ends were cut back, 7 bases at V and 3 bases at J, with 7 bases in the middle. This CDR3 has 11 residues. This chain's CDR3 is CASTRNYEQYF. The CDR3 nucleotides are TGTGCCAGCACAAGAAACTACGAGCAGTACTTC.

The chain carries TRBV6-1 and TRBJ2-7; D perhaps matches TRBD1 (5 bases). This CDR3 spans 14 amino acids. In germline, CDR1 is MNHNS, CDR2 SASEGT. Trimming took 5 bases from V and 2 from J, leaving 13 bases between them. The CDR3 is CASSHTQAAYEQYF. The DNA of the CDR3 is TGTGCCAGCAGTCATACACAGGCCGCCTACGAGCAGTACTTC.

The sample holds a few counts of this clonotype. The V call is TRBV7-2, the J call TRBJ2-3, with D perhaps matching TRBD1 (6 bases). V lost 2 bases and J 1 base, leaving 16 bases between the germline ends. Germline-derived CDR1 and CDR2 are SGHTA and FQGNSA. The CDR3 has 17 residues. CDR3 loop: CASSLRPGPGGTDTQYF. CDR3 nucleotides: TGTGCCAGCAGCTTAAGGCCCGGGCCAGGGGGCACAGATACGCAGTATTTT.

The rearrangement uses TRBV18 and TRBJ2-7, with unresolved D. V was cut by 3 bases and J by 3 bases, with 12 bases left in between. Germline V gene sequence: CDR1 KGHSH, CDR2 LQKENI. This CDR3 spans 14 amino acids. The CDR3 reads CASSPPNRNYEQYF. The DNA of the CDR3 is TGTGCCAGCTCACCCCCTAATAGGAACTACGAGCAGTACTTC.

This clonotype was seen many times. The chain employs TRBV9 and TRBJ2-1; D remains unclear. The CDR3 consists of 13 residues. CDR1 is SGDLS, CDR2 YYNGEE, per germline. V was shortened by 3 bases and J by 8 bases, with 12 bases between the two germline ends. The CDR3 nucleotides read TGTGCCAGCAGCGAACCGCCGGAAGATGAGCAGTTCTTC. Translating it yields CASSEPPEDEQFF.

There are many counts of this clonotype. The rearrangement joins TRBV20-1 to TRBJ2-5; tentatively, D is TRBD2 (7 bases). Trimming removed 8 bases from V and 2 bases from J, with 18 bases in between. The CDR3 consists of 14 residues. CDR1 and CDR2 from the germline V gene are DFQATT and SNEGSKA (reference sequence). CDR3 amino acids: CSFSGGTLQETQYF. The CDR3 DNA sequence: TGCAGTTTTTCCGGGGGGACATTGCAAGAGACCCAGTACTTC.

This clonotype was seen only a few times. The chain uses TRBV20-1 and TRBJ2-2; TRBD1 might be the D (6 bases). V lost 0 bases and J 0 bases, leaving 11 bases between the germline ends. The germline CDR1 and CDR2 sequences are DFQATT and SNEGSKA (reference sequence). This CDR3 spans 16 amino acids. The CDR3 nucleotides read TGCAGTGCTAGAGATCAGCCAGGGGCGAACACCGGGGAGCTGTTTTTT. As protein: CSARDQPGANTGELFF.

A few counts support this clonotype. V and J are TRBV11-3 and TRBJ2-1, with D tentatively TRBD1 (5 bases). The CDR3 runs to 16 residues. Germline CDR1 is SGHNT and CDR2 is YENEEA. Trimming removed 1 base from V and 4 bases from J, with 14 bases in between. The CDR3 protein is CASSLGSRVGYNEQFF. The CDR3 region has the DNA TGTGCCAGCAGCTTAGGGTCCAGGGTTGGGTACAATGAGCAGTTCTTC. The complete variable domain, with remaining parts taken from reference TRBV11-3 and TRBJ2-1, reads EAGVVQSPRYKIIEKKQPVAFWCNPISGHNTLYWYLQNLGQGPELLIRYENEEAVDDSQLPKDRFSAERLKGVDSTLKIQPAELGDSAVYLCASSLGSRVGYNEQFFGPGTRLTVL.

The chain carries TRBV6-2 or TRBV6-3 and TRBJ2-3; 8 nucleotides line up with TRBD2. Germline V gene sequence: CDR1 MNHEY, CDR2 SVGEGT. CDR3 length: 13 amino acids. V shed 6 bases and J 8 bases; nucleotides not matched to a gene: 7. Written as DNA, the CDR3 is TGTGCCAGCAGCCCCGGACTAGCCGGTACGCAGTATTTT. Translating it yields CASSPGLAGTQYF.

Only a few counts were recorded for this clonotype. V gene TRBV25-1 combines with J gene TRBJ2-1; D uncertain. The CDR3 consists of 14 residues. Looked up from germline, CDR1 is MGHDK and CDR2 is SYGVNS. Trimming took off 5 bases at V and 13 bases at J, with 21 bases between the two ends. CDR3 sequence (DNA): TGTGCCAGCAGTATACCTTCGACGGCAGCACAACAGTTCTTC. Protein: CASSIPSTAAQQFF. Variable domain in full (rest from reference TRBV25-1 and TRBJ2-1): EADIYQTPRYLVIGTGKKITLECSQTMGHDKMYWYQQDPGMELHLIHYSYGVNSTEKGDLSSESTVSRIRTEHFPLTLESARPSHTSQYLCASSIPSTAAQQFFGPGTRLTVL.

The chain carries TRBV10-3 and TRBJ2-1; possible D gene TRBD2, 7 bases. V dropped 4 bases and J dropped 1 base, with 11 bases sitting between them. CDR1 is ENHRY and CDR2 is SYGVKD in the germline V gene. The CDR3 totals 15 residues. The CDR3 DNA sequence: TGTGCCATCAGTGGACGGGGGGCTTCCTACAATGAGCAGTTCTTC. It specifies CAISGRGASYNEQFF.

A few counts support this clonotype. This chain connects TRBV10-3 to TRBJ1-2; tentative D call: TRBD1 (5 bases). This CDR3 is built from 16 residues. Germline V lookup: CDR1 ENHRY, CDR2 SYGVKD. The V end was cut by 3 bases, the J end by 6 bases, with 20 bases between. In nucleotides, the CDR3 is TGTGCCATCAGTGAATCGGAATTTAGGGGTCGGCATGGCTACACCTTC. This gives the protein CAISESEFRGRHGYTF.